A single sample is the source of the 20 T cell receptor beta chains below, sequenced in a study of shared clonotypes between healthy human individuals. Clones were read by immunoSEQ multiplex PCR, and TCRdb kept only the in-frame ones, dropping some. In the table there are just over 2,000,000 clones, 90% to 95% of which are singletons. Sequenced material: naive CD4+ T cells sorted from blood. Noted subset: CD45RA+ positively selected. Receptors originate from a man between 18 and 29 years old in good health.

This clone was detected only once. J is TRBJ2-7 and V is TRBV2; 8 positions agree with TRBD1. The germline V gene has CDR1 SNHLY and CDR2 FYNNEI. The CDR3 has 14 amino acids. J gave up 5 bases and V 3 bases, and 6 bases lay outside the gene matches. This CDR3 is CASSEDRVGDEQYF. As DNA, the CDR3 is TGTGCCAGCAGTGAGGACAGGGTCGGAGACGAGCAGTACTTC.

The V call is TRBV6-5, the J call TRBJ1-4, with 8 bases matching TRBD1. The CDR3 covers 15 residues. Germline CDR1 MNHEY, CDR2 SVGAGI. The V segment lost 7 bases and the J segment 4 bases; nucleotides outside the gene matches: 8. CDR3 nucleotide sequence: TGTGCCAGCACCAAGAACAGGGGGAGTAATGAAAAACTGTTTTTT. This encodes CASTKNRGSNEKLFF.

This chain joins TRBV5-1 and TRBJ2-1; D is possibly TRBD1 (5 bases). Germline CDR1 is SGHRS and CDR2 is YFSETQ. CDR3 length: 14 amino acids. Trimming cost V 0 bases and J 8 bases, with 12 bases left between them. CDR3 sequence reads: CASSLAVDRYEQFF. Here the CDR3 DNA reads TGCGCCAGCAGCTTGGCAGTCGACAGATATGAGCAGTTCTTC. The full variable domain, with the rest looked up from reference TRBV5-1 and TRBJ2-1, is KAGVTQTPRYLIKTRGQQVTLSCSPISGHRSVSWYQQTPGQGLQFLFEYFSETQRNKGNFPGRFSGRQFSNSRSEMNVSTLELGDSALYLCASSLAVDRYEQFFGPGTRLTVL.

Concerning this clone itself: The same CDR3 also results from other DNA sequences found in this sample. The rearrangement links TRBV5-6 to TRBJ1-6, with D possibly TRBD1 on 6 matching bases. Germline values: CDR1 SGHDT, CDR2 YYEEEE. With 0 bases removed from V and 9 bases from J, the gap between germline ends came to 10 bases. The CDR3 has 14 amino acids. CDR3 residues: CASSLGQGSSPLHF. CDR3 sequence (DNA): TGTGCCAGCAGCTTGGGGCAGGGGAGTTCACCCCTCCACTTT.

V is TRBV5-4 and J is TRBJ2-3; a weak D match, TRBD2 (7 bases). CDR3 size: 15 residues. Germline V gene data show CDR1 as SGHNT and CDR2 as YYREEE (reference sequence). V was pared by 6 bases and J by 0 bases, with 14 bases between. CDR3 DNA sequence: TGTGCCAGCACCTACGGGGGGCCTAGCACAGATACGCAGTATTTT. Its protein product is CASTYGGPSTDTQYF.

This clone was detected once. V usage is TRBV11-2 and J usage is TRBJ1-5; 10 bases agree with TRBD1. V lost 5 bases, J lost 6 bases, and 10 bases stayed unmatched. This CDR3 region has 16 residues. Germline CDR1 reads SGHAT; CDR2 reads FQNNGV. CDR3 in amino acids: CASSPGQGGKGQPQHF. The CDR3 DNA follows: TGTGCCAGCAGCCCCGGACAGGGGGGAAAGGGTCAGCCCCAGCATTTT.

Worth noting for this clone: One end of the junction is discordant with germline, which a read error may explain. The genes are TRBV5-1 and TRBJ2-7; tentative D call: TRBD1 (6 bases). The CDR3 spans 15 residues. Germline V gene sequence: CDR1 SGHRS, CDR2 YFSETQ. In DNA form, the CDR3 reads TGCGCCAGCAGCCCCAGGGGCAAGAGCTCCCACGAGCAGTACTTC. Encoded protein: CASSPRGKSSHEQYF.

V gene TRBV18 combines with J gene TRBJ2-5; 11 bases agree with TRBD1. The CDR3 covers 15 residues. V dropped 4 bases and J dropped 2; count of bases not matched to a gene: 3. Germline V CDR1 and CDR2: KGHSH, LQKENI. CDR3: CASSLGTGGQETQYF. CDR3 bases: TGTGCCAGCTCACTGGGGACAGGGGGTCAAGAGACCCAGTACTTC.

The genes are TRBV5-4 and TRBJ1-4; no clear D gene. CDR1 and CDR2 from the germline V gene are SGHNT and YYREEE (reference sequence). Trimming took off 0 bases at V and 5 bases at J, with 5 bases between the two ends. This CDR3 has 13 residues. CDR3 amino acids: CASSLAANEKLFF. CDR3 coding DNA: TGTGCCAGCAGCTTGGCCGCAAATGAAAAACTGTTTTTT.

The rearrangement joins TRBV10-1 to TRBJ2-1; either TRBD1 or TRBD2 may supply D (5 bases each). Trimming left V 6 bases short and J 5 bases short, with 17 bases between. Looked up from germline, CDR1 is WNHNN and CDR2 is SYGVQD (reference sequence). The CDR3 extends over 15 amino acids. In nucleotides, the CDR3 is TGCGCCAGCAGCGAAACCGGGACGGTCCACAATGAGCAGTTCTTC. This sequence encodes CASSETGTVHNEQFF.

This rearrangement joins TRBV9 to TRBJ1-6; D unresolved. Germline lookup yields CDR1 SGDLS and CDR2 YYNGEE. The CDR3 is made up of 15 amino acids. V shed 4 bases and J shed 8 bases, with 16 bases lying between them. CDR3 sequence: CASSTTGLEYSPLHF. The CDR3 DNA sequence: TGTGCCAGCAGCACAACGGGTTTGGAATATTCACCCCTCCACTTT.

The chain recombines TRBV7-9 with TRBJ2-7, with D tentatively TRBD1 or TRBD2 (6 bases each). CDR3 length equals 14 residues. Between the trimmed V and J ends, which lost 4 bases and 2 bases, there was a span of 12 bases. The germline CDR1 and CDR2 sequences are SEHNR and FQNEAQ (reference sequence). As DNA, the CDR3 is TGTGCCAGCAGCTCAAAGGGGGGCCCCTACGAGCAGTACTTC. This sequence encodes CASSSKGGPYEQYF.

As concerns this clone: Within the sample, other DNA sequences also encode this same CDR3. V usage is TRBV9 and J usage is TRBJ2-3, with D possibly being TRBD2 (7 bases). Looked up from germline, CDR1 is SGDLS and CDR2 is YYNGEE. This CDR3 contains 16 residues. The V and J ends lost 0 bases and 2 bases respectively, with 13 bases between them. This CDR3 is CASSVVGGGPTDTQYF. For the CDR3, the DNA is TGTGCCAGCAGCGTAGTCGGCGGGGGCCCCACAGATACGCAGTATTTT.

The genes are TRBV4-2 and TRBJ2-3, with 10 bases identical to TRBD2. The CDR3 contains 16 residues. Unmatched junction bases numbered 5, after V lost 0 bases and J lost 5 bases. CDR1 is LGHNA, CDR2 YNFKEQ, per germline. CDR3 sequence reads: CASSQDLASGGDTQYF. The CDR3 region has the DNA TGTGCCAGCAGCCAAGATTTAGCTAGCGGGGGAGATACGCAGTATTTT.

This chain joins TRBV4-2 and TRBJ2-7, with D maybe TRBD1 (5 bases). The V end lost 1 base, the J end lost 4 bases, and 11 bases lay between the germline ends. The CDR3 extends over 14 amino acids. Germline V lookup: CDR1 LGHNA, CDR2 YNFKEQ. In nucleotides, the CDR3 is TGTGCCAGCAGCCAAGGGCAGGGTGAGTACGAGCAGTACTTC. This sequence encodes CASSQGQGEYEQYF.

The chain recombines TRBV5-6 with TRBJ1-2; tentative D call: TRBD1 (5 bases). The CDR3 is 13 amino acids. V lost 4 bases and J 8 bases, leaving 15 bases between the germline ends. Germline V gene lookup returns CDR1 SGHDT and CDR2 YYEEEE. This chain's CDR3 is CASSADSRFGYTF. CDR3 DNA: TGTGCCAGCAGCGCTGACAGCCGGTTCGGCTACACCTTC.

This chain's CDR3 is CASSTGQGAYGYTF. For the CDR3, the DNA is TGTGCCAGCAGCACGGGACAGGGGGCATATGGCTACACCTTC. The chain carries TRBV5-6 and TRBJ1-2; 12 bases line up with TRBD1. V dropped 4 bases and J dropped 5; count of bases not matched to a gene: 3. Germline V gene lookup returns CDR1 SGHDT and CDR2 YYEEEE. The CDR3 runs to 14 residues.

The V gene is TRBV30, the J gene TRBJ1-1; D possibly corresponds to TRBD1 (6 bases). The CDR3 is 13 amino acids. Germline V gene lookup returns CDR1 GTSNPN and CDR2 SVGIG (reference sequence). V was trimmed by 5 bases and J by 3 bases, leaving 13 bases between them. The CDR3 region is CAWGGSPDTEAFF. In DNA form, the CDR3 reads TGTGCCTGGGGGGGCTCTCCGGACACTGAAGCTTTCTTT. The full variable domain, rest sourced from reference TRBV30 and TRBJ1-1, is SQTIHQWPATLVQPVGSPLSLECTVEGTSNPNLYWYRQAAGRGLQLLFYSVGIGQISSEVPQNLSASRPQDRQFILSSKKLLLSDSGFYLCAWGGSPDTEAFFGQGTRLTVV.

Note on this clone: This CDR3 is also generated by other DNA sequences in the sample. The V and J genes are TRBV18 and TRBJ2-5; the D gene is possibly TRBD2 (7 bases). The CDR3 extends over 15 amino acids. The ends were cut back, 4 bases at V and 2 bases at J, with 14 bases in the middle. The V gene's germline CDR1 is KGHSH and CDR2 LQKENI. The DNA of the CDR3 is TGTGCCAGCTCACGCACAAGCGGGACACAAGAGACCCAGTACTTC. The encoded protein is CASSRTSGTQETQYF.

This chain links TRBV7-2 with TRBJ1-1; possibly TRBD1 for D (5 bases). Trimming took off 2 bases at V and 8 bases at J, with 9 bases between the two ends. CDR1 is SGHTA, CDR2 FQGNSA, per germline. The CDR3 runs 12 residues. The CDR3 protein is CASSLLAGEAFF. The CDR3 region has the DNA TGTGCCAGCAGCTTATTGGCAGGGGAAGCTTTCTTT.